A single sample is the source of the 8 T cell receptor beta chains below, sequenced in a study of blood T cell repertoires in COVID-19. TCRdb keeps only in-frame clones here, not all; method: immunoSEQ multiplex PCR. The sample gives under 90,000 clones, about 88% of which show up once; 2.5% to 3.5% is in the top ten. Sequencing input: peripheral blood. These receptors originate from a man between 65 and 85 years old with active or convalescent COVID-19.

CDR3 sequence reads: CASRKRGTGSMVHTDTQYF. The DNA of the CDR3 is TGTGCCTCAAGAAAACGCGGCACGGGGTCCATGGTCCACACAGATACGCAGTATTTT. The chain carries TRBV10-3 and TRBJ2-3, with D tentatively TRBD2 (5 bases). This CDR3 spans 19 amino acids. Between the trimmed V and J ends, which lost 11 bases and 2 bases, there was a span of 32 bases. Per germline, CDR1 ENHRY and CDR2 SYGVKD.

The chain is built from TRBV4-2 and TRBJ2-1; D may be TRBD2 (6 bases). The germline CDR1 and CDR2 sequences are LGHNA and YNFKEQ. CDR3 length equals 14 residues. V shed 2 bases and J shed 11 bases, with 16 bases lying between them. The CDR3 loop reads CASSQLSVAGKQFF. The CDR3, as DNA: TGTGCCAGCAGCCAACTCTCCGTGGCGGGAAAGCAGTTCTTC.

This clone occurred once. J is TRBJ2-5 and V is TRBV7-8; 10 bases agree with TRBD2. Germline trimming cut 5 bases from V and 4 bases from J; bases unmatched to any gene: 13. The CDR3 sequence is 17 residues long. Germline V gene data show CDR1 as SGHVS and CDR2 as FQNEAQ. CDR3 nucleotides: TGTGCCAGCAGCCCCTGGGGGGCTAGCGGGAGTGGAGAGACCCAGTACTTC. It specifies CASSPWGASGSGETQYF. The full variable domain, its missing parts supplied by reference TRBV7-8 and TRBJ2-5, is GAGVSQSPRYKVAKRGQDVALRCDPISGHVSLFWYQQALGQGPEFLTYFQNEAQLDKSGLPSDRFFAERPEGSVSTLKIQRTQQEDSAVYLCASSPWGASGSGETQYFGPGTRLLVL.

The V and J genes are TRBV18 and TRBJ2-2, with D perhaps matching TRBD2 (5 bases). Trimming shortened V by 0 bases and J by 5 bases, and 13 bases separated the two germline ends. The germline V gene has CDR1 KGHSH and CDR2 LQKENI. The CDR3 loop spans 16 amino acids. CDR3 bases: TGTGCCAGCTCACCACCGGGAGCTCTTAGTACCGGGGAGCTGTTTTTT. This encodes CASSPPGALSTGELFF.

As DNA, the CDR3 is TGTGCCAGCCGACGACAGGGAAGAGAGACCCAGTACTTC. Protein product: CASRRQGRETQYF. The rearrangement links TRBV21-1 to TRBJ2-5; TRBD1, as called in the table, went unchecked against the DNA. TRBV21-1 counts as a pseudogene. This CDR3 has 13 amino acids.

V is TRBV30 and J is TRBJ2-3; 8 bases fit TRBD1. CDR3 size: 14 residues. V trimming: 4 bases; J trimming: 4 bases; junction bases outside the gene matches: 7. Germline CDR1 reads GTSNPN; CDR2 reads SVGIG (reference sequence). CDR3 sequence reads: CAWNTGGRPDTQYF. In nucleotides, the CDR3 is TGTGCCTGGAACACAGGGGGACGGCCAGATACGCAGTATTTT.

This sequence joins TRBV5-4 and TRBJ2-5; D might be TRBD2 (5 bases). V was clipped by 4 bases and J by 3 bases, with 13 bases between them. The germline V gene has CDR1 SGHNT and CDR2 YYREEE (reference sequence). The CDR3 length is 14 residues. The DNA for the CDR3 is TGTGCCAGCAGCCCAGGTATCGGGAAAGAGACCCAGTACTTC. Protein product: CASSPGIGKETQYF.

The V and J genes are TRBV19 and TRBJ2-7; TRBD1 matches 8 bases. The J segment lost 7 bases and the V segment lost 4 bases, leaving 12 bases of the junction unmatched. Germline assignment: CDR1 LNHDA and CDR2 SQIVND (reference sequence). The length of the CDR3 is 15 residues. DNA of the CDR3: TGTGCCAGTAGTAACCCCGGACAGGGAGTAGGAGAGCAGTACTTC. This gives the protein CASSNPGQGVGEQYF.